Listed here are 14 T cell receptor beta chains from one sample, sequenced in a study of cytomegalovirus exposure and HLA in healthy donors. The primer mix had 60 Vbeta and 13 Jbeta primers. TCRdb keeps only in-frame clones here, not all; method: immunoSEQ multiplex PCR. This listing includes 77,000 or so clones. Specimen: PBMCs. The source of these receptors is a man aged 25-45 years in good health and CMV-seronegative.

Concerning this clone itself: The sample contains more than one DNA sequence encoding this CDR3. The rearrangement links TRBV5-4 to TRBJ2-5; TRBD2 might be the D (6 bases). V lost 2 bases and J 1 base, leaving 9 bases between the germline ends. The CDR3 contains 14 residues. CDR1 is SGHNT, CDR2 YYREEE, per germline (reference sequence). CDR3 sequence: CASSLGGTQETQYF. CDR3 coding DNA: TGTGCCAGCAGCTTAGGCGGGACCCAAGAGACCCAGTACTTC.

The gene calls are TRBV6-5 and TRBJ2-7, with 11 bases fitting TRBD2. Per germline, CDR1 MNHEY and CDR2 SVGAGI. There are 14 residues in the CDR3. The V gene end was trimmed by 1 base and the J gene end by 4 bases; junction bases not matched to a gene: 0. The CDR3: CASSYLAGGYEQYF. The CDR3 nucleotides are TGTGCCAGCAGTTACTTAGCGGGAGGGTACGAGCAGTACTTC.

The chain couples TRBV29-1 to TRBJ1-2; D possibly corresponds to TRBD1 (6 bases). In germline, CDR1 is SQVTM, CDR2 ANQGSEA. Deletions cut 7 bases from V and 4 bases from J, with 10 bases between. The CDR3 sequence is 11 residues long. The CDR3 DNA is TGCAGCGGGGGGCTTGGCTATGGCTACACCTTC. Its translation is CSGGLGYGYTF.

The chain couples TRBV5-6 to TRBJ2-7; 7 bases align to TRBD1. V lost 2 bases and J lost 1; bases outside the gene matches: 3. The CDR3 consists of 14 residues. The germline gives CDR1 SGHDT, CDR2 YYEEEE. The CDR3 DNA reads as TGTGCCAGCAGCTTCTGGGACAGTTCCTACGAGCAGTACTTC. It yields the protein CASSFWDSSYEQYF.

This chain joins TRBV29-1 and TRBJ2-2; 9 nucleotides align to TRBD1. V lost 7 bases, J lost 5 bases, and 8 bases stayed unmatched. The V gene's germline CDR1 is SQVTM and CDR2 ANQGSEA. This CDR3 contains 14 residues. The CDR3, as DNA: TGCAGCGCCCAGGGACAGGGTATGACCGGGGAGCTGTTTTTT. Its translation is CSAQGQGMTGELFF.

V usage is TRBV11-2 and J usage is TRBJ2-3; 10 positions agree with TRBD2. The V gene's germline CDR1 is SGHAT and CDR2 FQNNGV. V was pared by 5 bases and J by 2 bases, with 4 bases of the junction left unmatched. CDR3 length equals 15 residues. The CDR3 loop reads CASSRTSGYTDTQYF. The CDR3 DNA reads TGTGCCAGCAGCAGGACTAGCGGCTACACAGATACGCAGTATTTT.

This chain uses TRBV19 with TRBJ2-1, with D perhaps matching TRBD1 (6 bases). CDR1 LNHDA and CDR2 SQIVND come from the germline V gene (reference sequence). The CDR3 has 14 residues. V gave up 4 bases and J gave up 2 bases, with 9 bases separating them. CDR3 sequence reads: CASSNWGPYNEQFF. CDR3 DNA sequence: TGTGCCAGTAGTAACTGGGGGCCCTACAATGAGCAGTTCTTC. Using reference TRBV19 and TRBJ2-1 for the parts outside the CDR3, the full variable domain is DGGITQSPKYLFRKEGQNVTLSCEQNLNHDAMYWYRQDPGQGLRLIYYSQIVNDFQKGDIAEGYSVSREKKESFPLTVTSAQKNPTAFYLCASSNWGPYNEQFFGPGTRLTVL.

The chain links TRBV19 to TRBJ1-6; 8 positions agree with TRBD1. CDR3 length: 14 residues. In germline, CDR1 is LNHDA, CDR2 SQIVND (reference sequence). Trimming removed 6 bases from V and 9 bases from J; junction bases left unmatched: 7. The CDR3 DNA reads as TGTGCCAGTAGGTCCGGACAGGGAATTTCACCCCTCCACTTT. Translated, it gives CASRSGQGISPLHF.

The chain couples TRBV27 to TRBJ1-1; unclear D gene. Looked up from germline, CDR1 is MNHEY and CDR2 is SMNVEV (reference sequence). The CDR3 has 14 amino acids. The ends were cut back, 0 bases at V and 1 base at J, with 6 bases in the middle. The DNA of the CDR3 is TGTGCCAGCAGTTTATCACACAGGAACACTGAAGCTTTCTTT. Protein sequence: CASSLSHRNTEAFF.

V is TRBV6-1 and J is TRBJ1-5, with D possibly being TRBD1 (6 bases). The germline CDR1 and CDR2 sequences are MNHNS and SASEGT. V was pared by 7 bases and J by 4 bases, with 14 bases between. The CDR3 contains 14 residues. The CDR3 reads CASTRRGRNQPQHF. The CDR3 DNA sequence: TGTGCCAGCACTCGAAGGGGGAGAAATCAGCCCCAGCATTTT.

CDR3 sequence: CASSPTGSTNEKLFF. For the CDR3, the DNA is TGTGCCAGCAGTCCCACAGGGTCTACTAATGAAAAACTGTTTTTT. The J gene is TRBJ1-4, the V gene TRBV5-4; D may be TRBD1 (6 bases). V lost 5 bases to trimming and J lost 2 bases, with 13 bases between them. The CDR3 extends over 15 amino acids. Germline CDR1 is SGHNT and CDR2 is YYREEE (reference sequence).

This sequence joins TRBV5-4 and TRBJ2-7; D may be TRBD2 (6 bases). This CDR3 spans 11 amino acids. Germline V lookup: CDR1 SGHNT, CDR2 YYREEE (reference sequence). The CDR3 loop is CAAGPTYEQYF. The CDR3 bases are TGTGCGGCGGGGCCTACCTACGAGCAGTACTTC.

This chain joins TRBV4-3 and TRBJ2-5; possible D gene TRBD1, 6 bases. CDR1 and CDR2 from the germline V gene are LGHNA and YSLEER. The ends were cut back, 0 bases at V and 5 bases at J, with 13 bases in the middle. This CDR3 is 15 amino acids long. CDR3 loop: CASSQEPTGWETQYF. The CDR3 DNA is TGCGCCAGCAGCCAAGAGCCGACAGGATGGGAGACCCAGTACTTC.

The gene calls are TRBV18 and TRBJ2-7; TRBD2 agrees at 10 bases. V trimming: 6 bases; J trimming: 2 bases; junction bases outside the gene matches: 7. Germline CDR1 KGHSH, CDR2 LQKENI. The CDR3 consists of 15 residues. Here the CDR3 reads CASSGGLADPYEQYF. For the CDR3, the DNA is TGTGCCAGCTCTGGAGGACTAGCGGATCCCTACGAGCAGTACTTC.